The present T cell receptor beta chain was sequenced within a study of Ad26.COV2.S vaccination and SARS-CoV-2 variants. Produced via immunoSEQ multiplex PCR; TCRdb's table is partial and in-frame only. The table shows about 350,000 clones, with 92% occurring only once. CDR1 is MGHRA, CDR2 YSYEKL, per germline. V gave up 0 bases and J gave up 1 base; unmatched junction bases: 16. The CDR3 runs to 22 residues. The chain has TRBV4-1 and TRBJ2-2; 11 positions agree with TRBD2. This clonotype originated in a human donor who had recovered from COVID-19. The sequences come from peripheral blood, collected after recovery from COVID-19. The CDR3: CASSQDNVRLAGGRRNTGELFF. CDR3 sequence (DNA): TGCGCCAGCAGCCAAGATAACGTCCGGTTAGCGGGGGGGAGGAGGAACACCGGGGAGCTGTTTTTT.